This T cell receptor (beta chain) was sequenced during a study of OX40 agonist ivuxolimab in advanced cancers. The germline CDR1 and CDR2 sequences are SGHVS and FNYEAQ. The CDR3 is 14 amino acids. Trimming pared 4 bases from V and 2 bases from J, leaving 10 bases between. As to this clone: Its target is unknown.

Using immunoSEQ multiplex PCR, the repertoire was profiled, and TCRdb retains in-frame clones only, with some absent. The table has just over 40,000 clones, around 87% seen once; the top ten hold roughly 3.9%. Study conclusions and caveats: Partial responders receiving 0.1-3.0 mg/kg showed among the lowest clonal expansion.

The sample here was CD4+ or CD8+ T cells sorted from blood, taken in a trial of the OX40 agonist ivuxolimab. This chain joins TRBV7-6 and TRBJ2-3; perhaps D is TRBD1 or TRBD2 (5 bases each). The receptor was isolated from an adult with an advanced solid tumor such as melanoma, head and neck, liver or kidney cancer. The CDR3 is CASSSIGATDTQYF. The CDR3 nucleotides read TGTGCCAGCAGCTCGATCGGGGCCACAGATACGCAGTATTTT.